This is a list of T cell receptor beta chains from one sample in a study of T cell responses to AZD1222 COVID-19 vaccine. TCRdb's table, derived via immunoSEQ multiplex PCR, lists solely in-frame clones and lacks some. The sample carries around 110,000 clones, more than 85% recorded once. The input for sequencing was peripheral blood, taken on day 0 of AZD1222 vaccination. Every receptor here comes from an adult in good health. Each CDR3 is given without its conserved first and last residue. Fields, in order: V gene, CDR3 protein.

TRBV7-2,ASSLWASGEVTDTQY
TRBV28,ASSLFRVDWNTEAF
TRBV6-5,ASYGGVGSPLH
TRBV3-1/TRBV3-2,ASSQDVGNSPLH
TRBV24-1,ATSDSSGGFSYEQY
TRBV9,ASSVASSTDTQY
TRBV2,ASRETSGSYEQY
TRBV2,ASTLGNKNIQY
TRBV5-1,ASSLGSAGASTEAF
TRBV7-2,ASSNTGLTGNTIY
TRBV12-3/TRBV12-4,ASSLGLNTEAF
TRBV2,ASRRDSYEQY
TRBV5-6,ASSAPGLNTEAF
TRBV10-3,AISDVDREAKNIQY
TRBV30,AWSPAGNYGYT
TRBV27,ASSLRQGATYEQY
TRBV11-2,ASSLASYRGNEQF
TRBV18,ASSRAGGNTEAF
TRBV15,ATSRDGGVYEQY
TRBV28,ASTSGEGVRGYT
TRBV19,ASSRPSGAVNEKLF
TRBV5-1,ATKGGTYSYEQY
TRBV6-4,ASSGGSTDTQY
TRBV5-5,ASSLITGGADIQY
TRBV28,ASRFDRANQPQH
TRBV6-5,ASSSDRVGGKLF
TRBV9,ASSPGAGQGRDTQY
TRBV27,ASSTQWDTQY
TRBV2,ASTERGLAIYEQY
TRBV4-1,ASSPTEKGAFNEKLF
TRBV11-2,ASSPSAGYTEAF
TRBV2,ASSEGGWVTEAF
TRBV3-1/TRBV3-2,ASSPGLAGGTDTQY
TRBV6-5,ASGSRVTYEQY
TRBV5-1,ASRPARGFDEQY
TRBV30,AWSSGVVLREQY
TRBV19,ASNEGTEAF
TRBV19,ASTVPGPVMNTEAF
TRBV6-5,AVCQGEGNEQF
TRBV5-1,ASSPRVAAYEQY
TRBV3-1/TRBV3-2,ASSQDRGSPLH
TRBV4-1,ASSQAPLKQGALPYSNQPQH
TRBV7-2,ASSLLRLADIAKNIQY
TRBV7-8,ASRRGQGTEAF
TRBV5-6,ASSFDRDDSNQPQH
TRBV6-6,ASRRTTGPSTTDTQY
TRBV9,ASSPGGVNTEAF
TRBV7-8,ASSSGTATGELF
TRBV9,ASMRGPSTDTQY
TRBV7-9,ASSPGSGYT
TRBV30,AWSVGSATNEKLF
TRBV9,ASSVGLAGGSNEQF
TRBV5-8,ASSLVSPLH